These 23 T cell receptor beta chains share one sample of origin, sequenced in a study of T cell repertoires in cytomegalovirus infection. MiXCR was run by TCRdb on the reads, yielding one entry per CDR3 protein. The table shows about 490,000 distinct CDR3 sequences, with about 10% occurring only once. Material: PBMCs. These receptors were taken from a human donor in good health (CMV status not recorded). Some clones in this sample may be carry-over from other donors' samples.

This clonotype has at least ten counts. The chain couples TRBV10-3 to TRBJ2-7; D may be TRBD1 or TRBD2 (5 bases each). V lost 6 bases and J lost 4, with 19 bases in between. The CDR3 consists of 15 residues. Germline V gene data show CDR1 as ENHRY and CDR2 as SYGVKD. The CDR3 loop reads CAIRSGAGSLYEQYF. In DNA form, the CDR3 reads TGTGCCATCAGATCCGGGGCAGGGAGCCTTTACGAGCAGTACTTC.

The chain is built from TRBV19 and TRBJ1-2, with TRBD1 as a possible D gene (5 bases). The CDR3 is 16 residues long. V was shortened by 5 bases and J by 1 base, with 17 bases between the two germline ends. Germline V CDR1 and CDR2: LNHDA, SQIVND (reference sequence). The CDR3 region has the DNA TGTGCCAGTAGTCACGACAGCCTAATTCTTAACTATGGCTACACCTTC. Translated, it gives CASSHDSLILNYGYTF.

This clonotype has a count of ten or more. This chain joins TRBV12-3 or TRBV12-4 and TRBJ2-4; a weak D match, TRBD2 (6 bases). Deletions cut 8 bases from V and 9 bases from J, with 26 bases between. The CDR3 contains 16 residues. The CDR3 loop is CASGEWTGELGGIQYF. In DNA, the CDR3 is TGTGCCAGCGGTGAATGGACGGGAGAGCTCGGAGGCATTCAGTACTTC.

This clonotype was picked up many times. The chain uses TRBV14 and TRBJ2-5, with 7 bases fitting TRBD2. This CDR3 comprises 13 residues. Germline V gives CDR1 SGHDN, CDR2 FVKESK. J lost 5 bases, V lost 3 bases, and 3 bases had no gene match. The CDR3 region has the DNA TGTGCCAGCAGCCAGGGACTACGGGAGACCCAGTACTTC. It translates to CASSQGLRETQYF.

There are many counts of this clonotype. The CDR3 loop is CASTTGGVRNSPLHF. The DNA for the CDR3 is TGTGCCAGCACCACGGGGGGGGTAAGAAATTCACCCCTCCACTTT. The chain has TRBV7-2 and TRBJ1-6, with a tentative D call TRBD1 (5 bases). Trimming stripped 7 bases from V and 7 bases from J, with 17 bases between. The length of the CDR3 is 15 residues. Germline CDR1 and CDR2: SGHTA and FQGNSA.

The chain links TRBV11-2 to TRBJ2-4; D gene uncertain. Trimming took 1 base from V and 2 from J, leaving 9 bases between them. Germline CDR1 reads SGHAT; CDR2 reads FQNNGV. The CDR3 is made up of 15 amino acids. CDR3 DNA: TGTGCCAGCAGCTTAGGTGCAGCAACCAAAAACATTCAGTACTTC. It codes for CASSLGAATKNIQYF.

This clonotype has at least ten counts. V gene TRBV28 combines with J gene TRBJ2-1, with TRBD1 matching 12 bases. CDR3 size: 15 residues. Germline trimming cut 6 bases from V and 10 bases from J; bases unmatched to any gene: 10. The germline V gene has CDR1 MDHEN and CDR2 SYDVKM. CDR3 region: CASSFRDRGRREQFF. The DNA of the CDR3 is TGTGCCAGCAGCTTCCGGGACAGGGGGCGAAGGGAGCAGTTCTTC.

This clonotype was seen repeatedly, ten times or more. This chain uses TRBV19 with TRBJ2-3; 8 bases match TRBD2. Germline CDR1 reads LNHDA; CDR2 reads SQIVND (reference sequence). The CDR3 is 13 amino acids. The trim removed 9 bases at V and 5 bases at J, leaving 7 bases unmatched. The CDR3 protein is CASQRGPRDTQYF. For the CDR3, the DNA is TGTGCCAGCCAGCGGGGGCCGAGAGATACGCAGTATTTT.

This clonotype turned up a few times. The V and J genes are TRBV28 and TRBJ2-1, with D unresolved. CDR3 length: 11 amino acids. Germline CDR1 MDHEN, CDR2 SYDVKM. Deletions cut 5 bases from V and 10 bases from J, with 9 bases between. The chain's CDR3 is CASSPSSEQFF. The DNA of the CDR3 is TGTGCCAGCAGTCCTAGTAGCGAGCAGTTCTTC.

This clonotype has just a few counts. This rearrangement joins TRBV28 to TRBJ2-5; D is perhaps TRBD2 (5 bases). This CDR3 has 15 residues. Trimming removed 4 bases at V and 1 base at J, with 13 bases between. The V gene's germline CDR1 is MDHEN and CDR2 SYDVKM. CDR3 in amino acids: CASSSAGGLQETQYF. The CDR3 nucleotides read TGTGCCAGCAGTTCGGCGGGCGGGCTCCAAGAGACCCAGTACTTC.

Many counts were recorded for this clonotype. The rearrangement joins TRBV19 to TRBJ2-4; tentative D call: TRBD1 (6 bases). Germline values: CDR1 LNHDA, CDR2 SQIVND (reference sequence). Trimming stripped 9 bases from V and 0 bases from J, with 15 bases between. This CDR3 spans 15 amino acids. The CDR3 loop is CASDPGQLAKNIQYF. DNA of the CDR3: TGTGCCAGCGATCCGGGACAACTAGCCAAAAACATTCAGTACTTC.

The genes are TRBV20-1 and TRBJ1-2; 8 bases agree with TRBD1. Trimming took 0 bases from V and 4 from J; bases not matched to a gene: 7. Germline-derived CDR1 and CDR2 are DFQATT and SNEGSKA (reference sequence). CDR3 length: 15 residues. The CDR3 is CSARDSGQGGYGYTF. The CDR3 nucleotides read TGCAGTGCTAGAGATTCCGGACAGGGCGGCTATGGCTACACCTTC.

This clonotype was detected only a few times. The rearrangement joins TRBV20-1 to TRBJ2-7; TRBD1 matches at 7 bases. J was trimmed by 5 bases and V by 6 bases; bases with no gene match: 16. From germline, CDR1 is DFQATT and CDR2 SNEGSKA (reference sequence). The CDR3 sequence is 15 residues long. CDR3 DNA sequence: TGCAGTGCCCCCGACTACAGGGGCTCGAAGAACGAGCAGTACTTC. Protein product: CSAPDYRGSKNEQYF.

This clonotype has only a few counts. This rearrangement joins TRBV29-1 to TRBJ2-1, with 7 bases identical to TRBD1. The J segment lost 7 bases and the V segment lost 5 bases, leaving 5 bases of the junction unmatched. The CDR3 runs to 12 residues. Germline V gene data show CDR1 as SQVTM and CDR2 as ANQGSEA. CDR3 DNA: TGCAGCGTTCCGACAGGGCCTAATGAGCAGTTCTTC. The encoded protein is CSVPTGPNEQFF.

This clonotype was detected many times. The chain combines TRBV7-9 with TRBJ2-5; 9 nucleotides match TRBD2. The V segment lost 1 base and the J segment 4 bases; nucleotides outside the gene matches: 4. Germline CDR1 and CDR2: SEHNR and FQNEAQ (reference sequence). The CDR3 extends over 15 amino acids. This CDR3 is CASSLGGGARETQYF. CDR3 DNA: TGTGCCAGCAGCTTAGGCGGGGGGGCCCGAGAGACCCAGTACTTC.

This clonotype was found many times. The chain has TRBV27 and TRBJ1-6; 8 positions match TRBD1. The CDR3 runs 14 residues. The ends lost 5 bases at V and 8 bases at J; junction bases unmatched: 5. Germline CDR1 reads MNHEY; CDR2 reads SMNVEV (reference sequence). CDR3 region: CASSGTTGDSPLHF. DNA of the CDR3: TGTGCCAGCAGTGGAACGACAGGGGATTCACCCCTCCACTTT.

This clonotype occurred many times. The chain uses TRBV7-2 and TRBJ2-5; D possibly corresponds to TRBD2 (6 bases). V lost 1 base to trimming and J lost 5 bases, with 17 bases between them. This CDR3 comprises 16 residues. CDR1 SGHTA and CDR2 FQGNSA come from the germline V gene. The CDR3 DNA sequence: TGTGCCAGCAGCTTAGGGGACGGGAGATCGTATGAGACCCAGTACTTC. It is translated as CASSLGDGRSYETQYF.

This clonotype was seen more than once but under ten times. The genes are TRBV20-1 and TRBJ2-1; 13 bases map to TRBD2. Germline trimming cut 1 base from V and 5 bases from J; bases unmatched to any gene: 11. CDR1 is DFQATT, CDR2 SNEGSKA, per germline (reference sequence). This CDR3 spans 18 amino acids. The chain's CDR3 is CSARGGRPGLAGNNEQFF. The CDR3 region has the DNA TGCAGTGCTAGAGGCGGAAGACCGGGACTAGCGGGGAACAATGAGCAGTTCTTC.

This clonotype was seen repeatedly, ten times or more. J is TRBJ1-1 and V is TRBV19; perhaps TRBD1 as D (5 bases). Germline V gene data show CDR1 as LNHDA and CDR2 as SQIVND (reference sequence). CDR3 size: 18 residues. V lost 4 bases and J lost 0, with 21 bases in between. As DNA, the CDR3 is TGTGCCAGTAGTACCCAGGGTCGCTCTGGCCGCTTGAACACTGAAGCTTTCTTT. Its protein is CASSTQGRSGRLNTEAFF.

The CDR3 DNA reads as TGTGCCAGCAGCTTATCCCAGGCAGGGGTGGATGGCTACACCTTC. Its translation: CASSLSQAGVDGYTF. The chain employs TRBV7-3 and TRBJ1-2, with a possible D match to TRBD1 (6 bases). CDR1 is SGHTA and CDR2 is FQGTGA in the germline V gene. With 2 bases removed from V and 6 bases from J, the gap between germline ends came to 16 bases. The CDR3 is 15 amino acids. The variable domain in full, with the rest retrieved from reference TRBV7-3 and TRBJ1-2, is GAGVSQTPSNKVTEKGKYVELRCDPISGHTALYWYRQSLGQGPEFLIYFQGTGAADDSGLPNDRFFAVRPEGSVSTLKIQRTERGDSAVYLCASSLSQAGVDGYTFGSGTRLTVV.

In this sample, this clonotype turned up many times. The chain links TRBV4-1 to TRBJ1-5; D is perhaps TRBD1 (5 bases). Germline values: CDR1 MGHRA, CDR2 YSYEKL. This CDR3 has 18 residues. V lost 1 base and J 9 bases, leaving 25 bases between the germline ends. CDR3 nucleotides: TGCGCCAGCAGCCAAGTCTTGGGGGGAGACGGCCTAAAGGGGCCCCAGCATTTT. Translation gives CASSQVLGGDGLKGPQHF.

V is TRBV20-1 and J is TRBJ1-2; no firm D call. The V end was cut by 7 bases, the J end by 6 bases, with 12 bases between. The germline V gene has CDR1 DFQATT and CDR2 SNEGSKA (reference sequence). CDR3 length: 11 residues. DNA of the CDR3: TGCAGTGGAGCGGGCCTCCATGGCTACACCTTC. It specifies CSGAGLHGYTF.

This chain uses TRBV20-1 with TRBJ1-5; TRBD1 aligns across 7 bases. Germline V CDR1 and CDR2: DFQATT, SNEGSKA (reference sequence). After removal of 6 bases from V and 2 bases from J, the junction contained 10 bases not matched to a gene. The CDR3 has 15 amino acids. Here the CDR3 reads CSAVGTAWRNQPQHF. The CDR3 coding sequence is TGCAGTGCCGTTGGGACAGCCTGGCGCAATCAGCCCCAGCATTTT.